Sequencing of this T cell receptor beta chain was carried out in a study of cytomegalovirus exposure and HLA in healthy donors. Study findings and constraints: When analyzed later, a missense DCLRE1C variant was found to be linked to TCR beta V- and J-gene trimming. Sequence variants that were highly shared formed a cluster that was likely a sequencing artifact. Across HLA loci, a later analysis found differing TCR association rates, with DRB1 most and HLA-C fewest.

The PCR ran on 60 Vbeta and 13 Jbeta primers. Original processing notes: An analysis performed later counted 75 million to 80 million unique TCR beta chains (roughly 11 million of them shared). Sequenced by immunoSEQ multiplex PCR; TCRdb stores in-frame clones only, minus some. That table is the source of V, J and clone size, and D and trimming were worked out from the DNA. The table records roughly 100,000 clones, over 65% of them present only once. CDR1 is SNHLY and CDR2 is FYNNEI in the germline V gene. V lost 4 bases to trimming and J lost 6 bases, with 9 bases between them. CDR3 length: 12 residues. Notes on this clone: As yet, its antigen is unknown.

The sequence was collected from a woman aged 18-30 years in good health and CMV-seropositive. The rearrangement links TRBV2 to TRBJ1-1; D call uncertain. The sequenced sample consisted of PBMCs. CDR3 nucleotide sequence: TGTGCCAGCAGTGCGGAGGGCGCTGAAGCTTTCTTT. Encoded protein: CASSAEGAEAFF.